The 32 T cell receptor beta chains below come from one sample, sequenced in a study of a mutant IDH1 vaccine in newly diagnosed glioma. Measured with immunoSEQ multiplex PCR; TCRdb has only the in-frame clones, and not every one. Of about 58,000 clones listed, roughly 76% are singletons. Specified time point: week 35, safety follow-up. Vaccination used 300 ug of mutant IDH1 20-mer peptide per dose, with topical imiquimod. Their antigen targets remain unknown. Sequencing used PBMCs, obtained from a glioma patient whose treatment included an IDH1 peptide vaccine. All receptors come from a man aged 35 to 55 with glioma.

The chain uses TRBV18 and TRBJ2-2; D unclear. Trimming shortened V by 1 base and J by 1 base, and 7 bases separated the two germline ends. The CDR3 spans 15 residues. Germline CDR1 KGHSH, CDR2 LQKENI. The CDR3 DNA reads as TGTGCCAGCTCACCACTGGGCGGGAACACCGGGGAGCTGTTTTTT. Protein: CASSPLGGNTGELFF.

Only a few counts were recorded for this clone. The chain recombines TRBV28 with TRBJ1-2; TRBD1 is a possible D gene (5 bases). With 7 bases removed from V and 9 bases from J, the gap between germline ends came to 15 bases. Germline V gene lookup returns CDR1 MDHEN and CDR2 SYDVKM. This CDR3 has 12 amino acids. The CDR3 DNA is TGTGCCAGCAAGCAGGGTTCGGTTAGCTACACCTTC. Amino acid sequence: CASKQGSVSYTF.

The chain joins TRBV19 to TRBJ1-1; possible D gene TRBD1, 6 bases. The CDR3 has 13 amino acids. Germline V gene sequence: CDR1 LNHDA, CDR2 SQIVND (reference sequence). CDR3 in amino acids: CASTPPGAPEAFF. The CDR3 DNA sequence: TGTGCTTCAACGCCCCCGGGGGCCCCTGAAGCTTTCTTT.

This rearrangement joins TRBV19 to TRBJ2-2, with D possibly called TRBD1 or TRBD2 (6 bases each). CDR1 and CDR2 from the germline V gene are LNHDA and SQIVND (reference sequence). The CDR3 totals 15 residues. The ends were cut back, 6 bases at V and 5 bases at J, with 16 bases in the middle. The CDR3 protein is CASRTRQAGTGELFF. CDR3 coding DNA: TGTGCCAGTAGGACCCGACAGGCGGGGACCGGGGAGCTGTTTTTT.

The rearrangement uses TRBV5-4 and TRBJ2-1; D is perhaps TRBD2 (6 bases). CDR1 and CDR2 from the germline V gene are SGHNT and YYREEE (reference sequence). V lost 6 bases to trimming and J lost 4 bases, with 20 bases between them. The CDR3 extends over 16 amino acids. CDR3 DNA sequence: TGTGCCAGCACCACAGGAGGGGCTAGGGAGTACAATGAGCAGTTCTTC. Protein sequence: CASTTGGAREYNEQFF.

This chain joins TRBV30 and TRBJ2-7; no reliable D call. CDR3 length: 12 residues. Germline loops: CDR1 GTSNPN, CDR2 SVGIG (reference sequence). Between the trimmed V and J ends, which lost 3 bases and 7 bases, there was a span of 13 bases. CDR3 DNA sequence: TGTGCCTGGAGAGATTGGGGTGGGGAGCAGTACTTC. Protein product: CAWRDWGGEQYF.

V and J are TRBV5-5 and TRBJ2-5, with D possibly matching TRBD1 (6 bases). CDR3 length: 16 residues. Trimming pared 3 bases from V and 2 bases from J, leaving 17 bases between. In germline, CDR1 is SGHKS, CDR2 YYEKEE (reference sequence). This CDR3 is CASSSFAGAPQETQYF. The CDR3 DNA follows: TGTGCCAGCAGCTCCTTCGCAGGGGCCCCACAAGAGACCCAGTACTTC. The variable domain in full, completed from reference TRBV5-5 and TRBJ2-5, reads DAGVTQSPTHLIKTRGQQVTLRCSPISGHKSVSWYQQVLGQGPQFIFQYYEKEERGRGNFPDRFSARQFPNYSSELNVNALLLGDSALYLCASSSFAGAPQETQYFGPGTRLLVL.

This chain connects TRBV30 to TRBJ1-5; D unclear. Trimming left V 0 bases short and J 4 bases short, with 10 bases between. The CDR3 spans 14 residues. Germline V gene lookup returns CDR1 GTSNPN and CDR2 SVGIG (reference sequence). DNA for the CDR3: TGTGCCTGGAGTGTAAGAGCGGAAAATCAGCCCCAGCATTTT. Translating gives CAWSVRAENQPQHF. The variable domain in full, with the rest retrieved from reference TRBV30 and TRBJ1-5, is SQTIHQWPATLVQPVGSPLSLECTVEGTSNPNLYWYRQAAGRGLQLLFYSVGIGQISSEVPQNLSASRPQDRQFILSSKKLLLSDSGFYLCAWSVRAENQPQHFGDGTRLSIL.

The chain uses TRBV25-1 and TRBJ2-7; a weak D match, TRBD1 (6 bases). With 4 bases removed from V and 2 bases from J, the gap between germline ends came to 12 bases. The V gene's germline CDR1 is MGHDK and CDR2 SYGVNS. This CDR3 region has 14 residues. CDR3 DNA sequence: TGTGCCAGCAGTGGAAACAGGGTCACCTACGAGCAGTACTTC. Protein product: CASSGNRVTYEQYF.

The chain employs TRBV5-5 and TRBJ2-3; the match to TRBD2 covers 10 bases. Germline loops: CDR1 SGHKS, CDR2 YYEKEE (reference sequence). The CDR3 contains 15 residues. Trimming took 4 bases from V and 2 from J; bases not matched to a gene: 4. As DNA, the CDR3 is TGTGCCAGCAGCCCTGGACTAGCGGACACAGATACGCAGTATTTT. This encodes CASSPGLADTDTQYF.

The V gene is TRBV7-2, the J gene TRBJ2-2, with TRBD2 identical over 10 bases. The V gene end was trimmed by 6 bases and the J gene end by 4 bases; junction bases not matched to a gene: 2. From germline, CDR1 is SGHTA and CDR2 FQGNSA. This CDR3 region has 14 residues. CDR3 amino acids: CASRRLAGTGELFF. The CDR3 nucleotides read TGTGCCAGCAGAAGACTAGCGGGCACCGGGGAGCTGTTTTTT.

The chain combines TRBV10-3 with TRBJ1-1, with D possibly being TRBD1 (5 bases). The germline V and J ends were trimmed by 7 bases and 1 base, with 10 bases remaining between them. CDR3 length: 13 residues. The V gene's germline CDR1 is ENHRY and CDR2 SYGVKD. CDR3 in DNA: TGTGCCATCAACGACAGATGGAACACTGAAGCTTTCTTT. Protein: CAINDRWNTEAFF.

The rearrangement joins TRBV14 to TRBJ1-2; 7 positions match TRBD1. CDR1 and CDR2 (germline): SGHDN, FVKESK. This CDR3 has 14 residues. Germline trimming cut 5 bases from V and 3 bases from J; bases unmatched to any gene: 6. The CDR3 protein is CASSYIGTDYGYTF. As DNA, the CDR3 is TGTGCCAGCAGCTATATCGGGACAGACTATGGCTACACCTTC.

The genes are TRBV19 and TRBJ2-2; TRBD1 might be the D (5 bases). Trimming took off 6 bases at V and 4 bases at J, with 9 bases between the two ends. The CDR3 consists of 13 residues. Per germline, CDR1 LNHDA and CDR2 SQIVND (reference sequence). This CDR3 is CASRARVTGELFF. Written as DNA, the CDR3 is TGTGCCAGTAGAGCCAGGGTCACCGGGGAGCTGTTTTTT.

The chain employs TRBV15 and TRBJ1-2; tentatively, D is TRBD1 (5 bases). Germline V gene data show CDR1 as LNHNV and CDR2 as YYDKDF (reference sequence). The V and J ends lost 1 base and 4 bases respectively, with 16 bases between them. The CDR3 extends over 16 amino acids. CDR3 protein: CATSRVRSTGGYGYTF. The CDR3 DNA sequence: TGTGCCACCAGCAGAGTGCGGTCAACCGGGGGCTATGGCTACACCTTC.

The J gene is TRBJ2-2, the V gene TRBV7-9; TRBD1 matches at 10 bases. This CDR3 has 14 residues. CDR1 and CDR2 (germline): SEHNR, FQNEAQ (reference sequence). The ends lost 10 bases at V and 7 bases at J; junction bases unmatched: 9. The CDR3 spells CATRGQGTIGELFF. The CDR3 DNA follows: TGTGCCACCCGGGGACAGGGGACGATCGGGGAGCTGTTTTTT.

This clone was counted between two and nine times. This sequence joins TRBV2 and TRBJ1-5; D uncertain. The V gene lost 9 bases and the J gene lost 4 bases, with 19 bases spanning the gap. The CDR3 contains 15 residues. Germline V CDR1 and CDR2: SNHLY, FYNNEI. CDR3 coding DNA: TGTGCCAGTCGTGAGGTAACCTTTGATAATCAGCCCCAGCATTTT. Its protein product is CASREVTFDNQPQHF.

The chain uses TRBV6-5 and TRBJ1-4; 7 nucleotides match TRBD1. The trim removed 2 bases at V and 14 bases at J, leaving 14 bases unmatched. The CDR3 covers 15 residues. Per the germline V gene, CDR1 is MNHEY and CDR2 is SVGAGI. For the CDR3, the DNA is TGTGCCAGCAGTTACGCCAATAACAGGGGTTTAGGGCTGTTTTTT. Protein: CASSYANNRGLGLFF.

V gene TRBV11-3 combines with J gene TRBJ2-1, with D possibly TRBD2 on 6 matching bases. The CDR3 runs to 13 residues. Germline V gene data show CDR1 as SGHNT and CDR2 as YENEEA. V shed 5 bases and J shed 3 bases, with 8 bases lying between them. Written as DNA, the CDR3 is TGTGCCAGCAGCGGCGGGGACTACAATGAGCAGTTCTTC. As protein: CASSGGDYNEQFF.

The chain joins TRBV7-8 to TRBJ2-7; 7 nucleotides line up with TRBD1. Germline V CDR1 and CDR2: SGHVS, FQNEAQ. Trimming at V came to 1 base and at J to 1 base, leaving 10 bases not matched to a gene. The CDR3 sequence is 17 residues long. CDR3 region: CASSLESDRRLSYEQYF. In DNA, the CDR3 is TGTGCCAGCAGCTTAGAGTCGGACAGGAGACTATCCTACGAGCAGTACTTC.

This chain's CDR3 is CASSPPDRGQGYF. The CDR3 DNA reads TGTGCCAGCAGCCCCCCCGATCGGGGACAGGGGTACTTC. The chain couples TRBV7-9 to TRBJ2-5; 9 positions agree with TRBD1. The CDR3 spans 13 residues. Germline CDR1 is SEHNR and CDR2 is FQNEAQ (reference sequence). Trimming removed 5 bases from V and 13 bases from J; junction bases left unmatched: 11. Drawing the rest from reference TRBV7-9 and TRBJ2-5, the complete variable domain is DTGVSQNPRHKITKRGQNVTFRCDPISEHNRLYWYRQTLGQGPEFLTYFQNEAQLEKSRLLSDRFSAERPKGSFSTLEIQRTEQGDSAMYLCASSPPDRGQGYFGPGTRLLVL.

CDR3 sequence: CASTKEGLTYEQYF. CDR3 DNA: TGTGCCAGCACCAAGGAGGGGTTAACCTACGAGCAGTACTTC. The chain links TRBV6-6 to TRBJ2-7, with a tentative D call TRBD2 (6 bases). Trimming shortened V by 7 bases and J by 2 bases, and 15 bases separated the two germline ends. Germline assignment: CDR1 MNHNY and CDR2 SVGAGI (reference sequence). CDR3 length equals 14 residues.

The V and J genes are TRBV7-2 and TRBJ1-5, with D hard to call. There are 16 residues in the CDR3. CDR1 and CDR2 from the germline V gene are SGHTA and FQGNSA. Trimming took 5 bases from V and 0 from J, leaving 14 bases between them. The CDR3 nucleotides read TGTGCCAGCAGCGTCGTTGGGAGAAATAGCAATCAGCCCCAGCATTTT. Amino acid sequence: CASSVVGRNSNQPQHF.

The gene calls are TRBV7-3 and TRBJ1-2; D call uncertain. Germline V lookup: CDR1 SGHTA, CDR2 FQGTGA. The V end lost 5 bases, the J end lost 8 bases, and 21 bases lay between the germline ends. The CDR3 has 15 residues. In DNA form, the CDR3 reads TGTGCCAGCAGCCCCGCGGGTTTCGAAGGAGGAGGCTACACCTTC. This translates into CASSPAGFEGGGYTF.

The chain carries TRBV25-1 and TRBJ1-1; D remains ambiguous. Looked up from germline, CDR1 is MGHDK and CDR2 is SYGVNS. Trimming removed 4 bases at V and 5 bases at J, with 11 bases between. There are 13 residues in the CDR3. The CDR3 nucleotides are TGTGCCAGCAGTGTATATGGGAAAACTGAAGCTTTCTTT. Protein product: CASSVYGKTEAFF.

The CDR3 coding sequence is TGTGCCTCCGACAGGGGGCTTTTGAACACTGAAGCTTTCTTT. It translates to CASDRGLLNTEAFF. The chain links TRBV30 to TRBJ1-1, with 10 bases matching TRBD1. With V trimmed by 7 bases and J by 0 bases, 5 bases remained unmatched. Germline CDR1 reads GTSNPN; CDR2 reads SVGIG (reference sequence). The CDR3 length is 14 residues. Drawing the rest from reference TRBV30 and TRBJ1-1, the complete variable domain is SQTIHQWPATLVQPVGSPLSLECTVEGTSNPNLYWYRQAAGRGLQLLFYSVGIGQISSEVPQNLSASRPQDRQFILSSKKLLLSDSGFYLCASDRGLLNTEAFFGQGTRLTVV.

A remark on this clone: Other nucleotide sequences in the sample specify the same CDR3. The gene calls are TRBV5-4 and TRBJ1-1; tentatively, D is TRBD1 (6 bases). The CDR3 covers 13 residues. The germline CDR1 and CDR2 sequences are SGHNT and YYREEE (reference sequence). Trimming took off 1 base at V and 4 bases at J, with 8 bases between the two ends. The CDR3, as DNA: TGTGCCAGCAGCTTGCAGGGGCCCACTGAAGCTTTCTTT. The encoded protein is CASSLQGPTEAFF.

The CDR3 bases are TGTGCCAGCAGCTCCCGAGCCGGACAGGGGTCCTTGCACGAGCAGTACTTC. It specifies CASSSRAGQGSLHEQYF. V and J are TRBV11-2 and TRBJ2-7, with 9 bases fitting TRBD1. V lost 4 bases, J lost 5 bases, and 15 bases stayed unmatched. The germline V gene encodes CDR1 SGHAT and CDR2 FQNNGV. CDR3 length: 17 amino acids.

The chain joins TRBV2 to TRBJ2-7; D is uncertain. Trimming took off 2 bases at V and 0 bases at J, with 5 bases between the two ends. There are 13 residues in the CDR3. CDR1 is SNHLY and CDR2 is FYNNEI in the germline V gene. This CDR3 reads CASSETTSYEQYF. CDR3 in DNA: TGTGCCAGCAGTGAAACTACCTCCTACGAGCAGTACTTC.

This chain joins TRBV6-7 and TRBJ1-3; D may be TRBD1 (5 bases). TRBV6-7 is known as an ORF, though its function is uncertain. The V gene lost 9 bases and the J gene lost 0 bases, with 18 bases spanning the gap. The length of the CDR3 is 16 residues. CDR3: CARLREGIRSGNTIYF. CDR3 sequence (DNA): TGTGCCAGGCTTCGGGAGGGGATCCGCTCTGGAAACACCATATATTTT.

The chain has TRBV7-8 and TRBJ1-5; TRBD1 matches at 7 bases. The junction had 13 bases not matched to a gene; V was cut back by 4 bases and J by 4 bases. The CDR3 is 17 amino acids. Germline V gives CDR1 SGHVS, CDR2 FQNEAQ. CDR3 DNA: TGTGCCAGCAGCTCGATGGGGGTGACAGGGTGGAATCAGCCCCAGCATTTT. It encodes CASSSMGVTGWNQPQHF.

The chain is built from TRBV27 and TRBJ2-3; TRBD2 matches 10 bases. Unmatched junction bases numbered 6, after V lost 5 bases and J lost 4 bases. This CDR3 is built from 15 residues. The germline V gene has CDR1 MNHEY and CDR2 SMNVEV (reference sequence). The chain's CDR3 is CASSPSGGAADTQYF. The CDR3 DNA reads as TGTGCCAGCAGTCCCAGCGGGGGGGCCGCAGATACGCAGTATTTT.